Below are 24 T cell receptor beta chains sequenced from a single sample in a study of T cells in Graves' hyperthyroidism and ophthalmopathy. RNA transcripts yielded amplified TCR beta CDR3 regions. The HTBI primer set was used in a first-round RT-PCR of the TCR CDR3. In TCRdb, the multiplex PCR reads were re-called with MiXCR into one record per CDR3 protein. In the table there are a few hundred thousand distinct CDR3 sequences, around 16% of which are singletons. The sequencing sample was made of blood. The receptors come from a woman aged 30 to 39 with Graves' hyperthyroidism.

The V call is TRBV12-5, the J call TRBJ1-1; no reliable D call. The CDR3 runs 18 residues. Germline V gene data show CDR1 as LGHNT and CDR2 as FRNRAP. Trimming stripped 0 bases from V and 4 bases from J, with 21 bases between. CDR3 bases: TGTGCTAGTGGTTTGGTACAATCTCTTCGTCCCCCACCCACTGAAGCTTTCTTT. Translated, it gives CASGLVQSLRPPPTEAFF.

V and J are TRBV6-1 and TRBJ2-1; 13 nucleotides match TRBD2. V shed 6 bases, J shed 9 bases, and the junction held 17 bases outside the gene matches. Germline values: CDR1 MNHNS, CDR2 SASEGT. The CDR3 contains 18 residues. The CDR3: CASRKGTSGIRGFGEQFF. The CDR3 region has the DNA TGTGCCAGCAGGAAGGGGACTAGCGGGATCAGGGGCTTTGGTGAGCAGTTCTTC.

This sequence joins TRBV9 and TRBJ1-1; 11 bases are a match to TRBD1. The CDR3 is 15 residues long. The ends lost 6 bases at V and 4 bases at J; junction bases unmatched: 8. Germline V gene sequence: CDR1 SGDLS, CDR2 YYNGEE. This CDR3 is CASIGQGANPTEAFF. The CDR3 DNA reads as TGTGCCAGCATCGGACAGGGGGCGAACCCCACTGAAGCTTTCTTT. Together with reference TRBV9 and TRBJ1-1, the CDR3 gives the full variable domain: DSGVTQTPKHLITATGQRVTLRCSPRSGDLSVYWYQQSLDQGLQFLIQYYNGEERAKGNILERFSAQQFPDLHSELNLSSLELGDSALYFCASIGQGANPTEAFFGQGTRLTVV.

This clonotype was detected ten times or more. J is TRBJ1-1 and V is TRBV12-3 or TRBV12-4, with D unclear. The V and J ends lost 5 bases and 6 bases respectively, with 16 bases between them. There are 14 residues in the CDR3. For the CDR3, the DNA is TGTGCCAGCAGTCAATTCAGCGTGAATGCTGAAGCTTTCTTT. Amino acid sequence: CASSQFSVNAEAFF.

This clonotype was seen repeatedly, ten times or more. The chain uses TRBV28 and TRBJ2-3; 9 nucleotides match TRBD1. The CDR3 totals 13 residues. J lost 6 bases, V lost 7 bases, and 5 bases had no gene match. The germline gives CDR1 MDHEN, CDR2 SYDVKM. DNA of the CDR3: TGTGCCAGCACCCCTACAGGGGGCGATACGCAGTATTTT. This codes for CASTPTGGDTQYF.

A few counts support this clonotype. The V gene is TRBV6-1, the J gene TRBJ2-7; 8 positions agree with TRBD1. Germline CDR1 reads MNHNS; CDR2 reads SASEGT. V trimming: 5 bases; J trimming: 7 bases; junction bases outside the gene matches: 13. This CDR3 has 15 residues. CDR3 protein: CASSSDWDRSYEQYF. The CDR3 DNA follows: TGTGCCAGCAGTTCGGACTGGGACAGGTCGTATGAGCAGTACTTC.

There are many counts of this clonotype. This chain connects TRBV2 to TRBJ1-1; D unresolved. Germline V CDR1 and CDR2: SNHLY, FYNNEI. Trimming pared 10 bases from V and 8 bases from J, leaving 11 bases between. The CDR3 is 10 residues long. The CDR3 DNA sequence: TGTGCCACCCGCGGCAGGGAAGCTTTCTTT. Its protein is CATRGREAFF.

This chain connects TRBV6-2 or TRBV6-3 to TRBJ2-1, with TRBD2 matching over 10 bases. The CDR3 totals 15 residues. Unmatched junction bases numbered 6, after V lost 2 bases and J lost 8 bases. Germline-derived CDR1 and CDR2 are MNHEY and SVGEGT. CDR3 loop: CASSYEIAGGYEQFF. The CDR3 DNA reads as TGTGCCAGCAGTTACGAGATAGCGGGAGGATATGAGCAGTTCTTC.

Ten or more counts support this clonotype. This chain uses TRBV12-3 or TRBV12-4 with TRBJ2-7; 13 bases are shared with TRBD2. This CDR3 contains 16 residues. Trimming took 6 bases from V and 4 from J; bases not matched to a gene: 9. In DNA, the CDR3 is TGTGCCAGCAGCCAAGGACTAGCGGGAGTAGGGTACGAGCAGTACTTC. It encodes CASSQGLAGVGYEQYF.

This clonotype was counted ten times or more. This chain links TRBV6-1 with TRBJ1-5; tentative D call: TRBD1 (6 bases). The germline gives CDR1 MNHNS, CDR2 SASEGT. This CDR3 is 16 amino acids long. V was cut by 4 bases and J by 4 bases, with 17 bases left in between. The CDR3 here is CASSVSGGTPNQPQHF. The CDR3 nucleotides read TGTGCCAGCAGTGTCTCGGGGGGGACACCGAATCAGCCCCAGCATTTT.

In its sample, this clonotype was seen many times. The rearrangement links TRBV24-1 to TRBJ2-1; 10 positions agree with TRBD2. The V gene's germline CDR1 is KGHDR and CDR2 SFDVKD. This CDR3 region has 15 residues. The V and J ends lost 4 bases and 14 bases, in that order; junction bases with no gene match: 13. The CDR3 DNA follows: TGTGCCACCAGTGAGCCAAGCGATACTAGCGGGAAAAAGTTCTTC. Protein: CATSEPSDTSGKKFF.

The sample holds many counts of this clonotype. V usage is TRBV27 and J usage is TRBJ1-5, with a possible D match to TRBD1 (5 bases). V gave up 3 bases and J gave up 4 bases, with 7 bases separating them. Germline loops: CDR1 MNHEY, CDR2 SMNVEV (reference sequence). This CDR3 is 13 amino acids long. The CDR3 region is CASSLRGNQPQHF. The DNA of the CDR3 is TGTGCCAGCAGTTTGAGGGGAAATCAGCCCCAGCATTTT.

This clonotype has at least ten counts. The chain has TRBV11-2 and TRBJ2-3; D is unresolved. The germline CDR1 and CDR2 sequences are SGHAT and FQNNGV. This CDR3 contains 15 residues. V lost 1 base, J lost 2 bases, and 10 bases lay in between. The CDR3 loop is CASSLVGFATDTQYF. CDR3 nucleotides: TGTGCCAGCAGCTTAGTCGGCTTTGCCACAGATACGCAGTATTTT.

This clonotype was recorded at least ten times. The chain combines TRBV18 with TRBJ1-3, with 7 bases fitting TRBD1. The germline gives CDR1 KGHSH, CDR2 LQKENI. The CDR3 runs to 16 residues. V shed 3 bases and J 2 bases; nucleotides not matched to a gene: 7. This chain's CDR3 is CASSPSAGGPGNTIYF. DNA of the CDR3: TGTGCCAGCTCACCTTCTGCAGGGGGTCCTGGAAACACCATATATTTT.

This clonotype was counted ten times or more. The chain couples TRBV28 to TRBJ2-7, with 11 bases fitting TRBD2. The CDR3 is made up of 17 amino acids. V lost 6 bases and J lost 3; bases outside the gene matches: 13. Per germline, CDR1 MDHEN and CDR2 SYDVKM. CDR3 sequence: CASRGKGTSGNLYEQYF. The DNA of the CDR3 is TGTGCCAGCAGGGGGAAGGGGACTAGCGGTAATCTCTACGAGCAGTACTTC.

V is TRBV20-1 and J is TRBJ2-7, with D perhaps matching TRBD1 or TRBD2 (5 bases each). The CDR3 contains 15 residues. From germline, CDR1 is DFQATT and CDR2 SNEGSKA (reference sequence). V gave up 0 bases and J gave up 6 bases, with 18 bases separating them. The CDR3 loop reads CSARESWQGVGEQYF. The CDR3 nucleotides are TGCAGTGCTAGAGAAAGTTGGCAGGGAGTGGGCGAGCAGTACTTC.

This clonotype was found a few times. The chain is built from TRBV18 and TRBJ1-1; TRBD1 aligns across 11 bases. This CDR3 is built from 15 residues. Germline lookup yields CDR1 KGHSH and CDR2 LQKENI. J was trimmed by 4 bases and V by 6 bases; bases with no gene match: 7. This CDR3 is CASSGQGVVGTEAFF. CDR3 sequence (DNA): TGTGCCAGCTCGGGACAGGGGGTTGTCGGCACTGAAGCTTTCTTT.

The sample holds many counts of this clonotype. The rearrangement uses TRBV7-9 and TRBJ2-1; 13 positions match TRBD2. The CDR3 covers 19 residues. The trim removed 1 base at V and 5 bases at J, leaving 11 bases unmatched. Germline V gene lookup returns CDR1 SEHNR and CDR2 FQNEAQ (reference sequence). In DNA form, the CDR3 reads TGTGCCAGCAGCTTAGGACTAGCGGGAGGCCCATATACCAACAATGAGCAGTTCTTC. It yields the protein CASSLGLAGGPYTNNEQFF.

This clonotype was detected ten times or more. The chain recombines TRBV29-1 with TRBJ1-1; 7 nucleotides match TRBD1. Germline V CDR1 and CDR2: SQVTM, ANQGSEA. V was clipped by 4 bases and J by 3 bases; unmatched bases: 8. This CDR3 region has 14 residues. Here the CDR3 reads CSVAAGGRDTEAFF. In DNA form, the CDR3 reads TGCAGCGTTGCGGCAGGGGGTAGGGACACTGAAGCTTTCTTT.

This clonotype was counted between two and nine times. The chain recombines TRBV18 with TRBJ2-3; D is perhaps TRBD2 (5 bases). The CDR3 length is 16 residues. Trimming shortened V by 3 bases and J by 1 base, and 14 bases separated the two germline ends. Germline CDR1 KGHSH, CDR2 LQKENI. CDR3 region: CASSPILGSGTDTQYF. The CDR3 bases are TGTGCCAGCTCACCGATCCTGGGTAGCGGCACAGATACGCAGTATTTT.

This clonotype was seen repeatedly, ten times or more. The chain recombines TRBV20-1 with TRBJ2-1; 12 bases map to TRBD2. The germline CDR1 and CDR2 sequences are DFQATT and SNEGSKA (reference sequence). Trimming at V came to 5 bases and at J to 5 bases, leaving 7 bases not matched to a gene. This CDR3 has 15 amino acids. CDR3 sequence (DNA): TGCAGTGCTCCGGCTGGACTAGCGGGAAACAATGAGCAGTTCTTC. Protein product: CSAPAGLAGNNEQFF.

The sample holds many counts of this clonotype. The genes are TRBV6-1 and TRBJ2-1, with D possibly being TRBD1 (6 bases). Trimming pared 0 bases from V and 5 bases from J, leaving 11 bases between. The CDR3 consists of 15 residues. CDR1 is MNHNS and CDR2 is SASEGT in the germline V gene. CDR3 sequence: CASSEAQGTNNEQFF. As DNA, the CDR3 is TGTGCCAGCAGTGAAGCACAGGGAACAAACAATGAGCAGTTCTTC.

Notes on this clonotype: The junction departs from the called germline gene at one end, perhaps through a read error. The rearrangement links TRBV10-3 to TRBJ2-2, with D perhaps matching TRBD1 or TRBD2 (5 bases each). From germline, CDR1 is ENHRY and CDR2 SYGVKD. The length of the CDR3 is 13 residues. The CDR3, as DNA: TGTGCCATCCGGGATGCCGGGACCGGGGAGCTGTCTTTT. Encoded protein: CAIRDAGTGELSF.

This clonotype was observed at least ten times. The chain links TRBV11-3 to TRBJ2-7; 11 bases align to TRBD1. The CDR3 contains 12 residues. Germline CDR1 reads SGHNT; CDR2 reads YENEEA. CDR3 coding DNA: TGTGAGGGACAGGGGGTCTTATACGAGCAGTACTTC. Translation gives CEGQGVLYEQYF.